Below, one T cell receptor (beta chain) is given with its context. This specimen includes other DNA sequences encoding the same CDR3. The record originates from a study of shared clonotypes between healthy human individuals. Here immunoSEQ multiplex PCR was the method, and the copy in TCRdb shows in-frame clones only, minus some. The sample lists over 400,000 clones, more than 75% occurring once. CDR1 SQVTM and CDR2 ANQGSEA come from the germline V gene. V lost 4 bases, J lost 3 bases, and 6 bases lay in between. The CDR3 runs 12 residues. Sequenced input: PBMCs. The genes are TRBV29-1 and TRBJ1-4; weak D call: TRBD1 (5 bases). The origin of this receptor is a woman aged 40-49 years in good health. Some clones in this sample may be carry-over from other donors' samples. DNA for the CDR3: TGCAGCGTTGCACAGGCTAATGAAAAACTGTTTTTT. Amino acids: CSVAQANEKLFF.